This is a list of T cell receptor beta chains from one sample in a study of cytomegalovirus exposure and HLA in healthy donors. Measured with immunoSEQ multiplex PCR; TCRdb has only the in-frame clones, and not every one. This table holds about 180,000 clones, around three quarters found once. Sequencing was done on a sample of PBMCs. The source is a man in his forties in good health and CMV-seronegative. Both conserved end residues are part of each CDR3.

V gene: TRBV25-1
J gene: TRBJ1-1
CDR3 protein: CASSTGLAEAFF

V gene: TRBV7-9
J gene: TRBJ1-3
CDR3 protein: CASSDQGLSGNTIYF

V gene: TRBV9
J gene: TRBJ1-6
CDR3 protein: CASSVDRDNSPLHF

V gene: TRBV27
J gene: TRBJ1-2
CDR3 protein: CASSLNRVYGYTF

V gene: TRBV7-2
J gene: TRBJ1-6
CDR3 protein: CASSLRRTGAGGNSPLHF

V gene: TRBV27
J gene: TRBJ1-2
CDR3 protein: CASRWTGANYGYTF

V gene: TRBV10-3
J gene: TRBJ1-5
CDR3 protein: CAINATGLINQPQHF

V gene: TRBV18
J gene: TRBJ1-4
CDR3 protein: CASSPTGGNGEKLFF

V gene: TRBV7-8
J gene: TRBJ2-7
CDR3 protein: CASSLALTIYEQYF

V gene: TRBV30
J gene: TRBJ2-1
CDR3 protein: CACPRTYNEQFF

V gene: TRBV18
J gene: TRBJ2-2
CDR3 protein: CASSQAGAGTGELFF

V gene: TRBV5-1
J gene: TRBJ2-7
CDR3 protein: CASSLAGASSYEQYF

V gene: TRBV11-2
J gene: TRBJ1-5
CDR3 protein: CASSLGTDYSNQPQHF

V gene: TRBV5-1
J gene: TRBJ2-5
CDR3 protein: CASSLVSNGETQYF

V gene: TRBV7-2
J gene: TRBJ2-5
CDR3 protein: CASSSPRDRVSETQYF

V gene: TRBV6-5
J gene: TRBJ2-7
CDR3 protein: CASSRTSGNYEQYF

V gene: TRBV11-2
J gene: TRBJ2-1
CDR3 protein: CASSPDSSDSYNEQFF

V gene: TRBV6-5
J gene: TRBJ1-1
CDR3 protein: CASSYSGHPNTEAFF

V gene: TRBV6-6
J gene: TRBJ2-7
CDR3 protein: CASSLQRQGLREQYF

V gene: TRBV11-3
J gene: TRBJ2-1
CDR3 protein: CASSLDGAGHNEQFF

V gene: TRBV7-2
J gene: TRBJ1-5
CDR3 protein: CASSLRTGVENQPQHF

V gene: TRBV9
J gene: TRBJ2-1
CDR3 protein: CASSKLAGGPNEQFF

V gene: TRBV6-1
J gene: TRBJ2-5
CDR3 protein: CASSASGLAGGHYRQYF

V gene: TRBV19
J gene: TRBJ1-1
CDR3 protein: CASSLRQGKNTEAFF

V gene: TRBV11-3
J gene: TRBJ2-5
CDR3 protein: CASSRTDETQYF

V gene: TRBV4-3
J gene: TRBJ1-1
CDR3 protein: CASSPHRTGTAFF

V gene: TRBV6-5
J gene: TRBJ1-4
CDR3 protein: CASRDPGVGKLFF

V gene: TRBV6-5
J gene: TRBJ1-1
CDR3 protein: CASSSAGTGAGEAFF

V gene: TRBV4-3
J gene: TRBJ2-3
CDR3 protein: CASSQDFLAATDTQYF

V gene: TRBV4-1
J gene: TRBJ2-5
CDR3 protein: CASSQGDGYQGKETQYF

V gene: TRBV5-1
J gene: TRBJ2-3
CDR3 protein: CASSPGPAGGTDTQYF

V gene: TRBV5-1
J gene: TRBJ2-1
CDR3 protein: CASSLFSGRESDEQFF

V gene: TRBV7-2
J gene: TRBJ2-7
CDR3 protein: CASSLSYQGSYEQYF

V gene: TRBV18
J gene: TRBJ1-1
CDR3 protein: CASSQGRNSEAFF

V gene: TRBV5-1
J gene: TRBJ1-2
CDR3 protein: CASSPGDRGQIGYTF

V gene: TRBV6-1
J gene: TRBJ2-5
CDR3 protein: CASRATGALQETQYF

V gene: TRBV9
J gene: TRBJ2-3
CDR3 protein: CASSALGQGASYTQYF

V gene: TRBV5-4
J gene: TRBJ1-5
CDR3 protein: CASSSDSQGQPQHF

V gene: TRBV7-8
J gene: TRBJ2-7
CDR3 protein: CASSLNGYEQYF

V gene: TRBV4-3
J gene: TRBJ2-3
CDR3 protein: CASSQDKGAGKGTDTQYF

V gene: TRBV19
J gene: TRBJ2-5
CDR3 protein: CASSGDPSGRGETQYF

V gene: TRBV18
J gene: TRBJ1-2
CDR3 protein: CASSGGSSYGYTF

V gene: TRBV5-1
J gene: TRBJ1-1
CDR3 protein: CASSLAAGANTEAFF

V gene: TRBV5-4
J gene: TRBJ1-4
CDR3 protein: CASSITGDRGEKLFF

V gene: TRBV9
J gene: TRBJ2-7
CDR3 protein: CASSPGTSGYEQYF

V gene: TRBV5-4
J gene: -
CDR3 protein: CASSSPDRTLNEQYF

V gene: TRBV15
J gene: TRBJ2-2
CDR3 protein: CATSSRTSGSTGELFF

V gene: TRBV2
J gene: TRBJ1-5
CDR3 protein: CASSARTGGFYSNQPQHF

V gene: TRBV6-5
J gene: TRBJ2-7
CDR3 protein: CASGRGGTGSYEQYF

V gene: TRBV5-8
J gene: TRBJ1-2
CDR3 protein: CASSSPGGSYTF

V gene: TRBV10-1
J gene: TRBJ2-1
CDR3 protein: CASSSGGLYNEQFF

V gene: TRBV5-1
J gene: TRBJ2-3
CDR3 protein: CASSLGQAGDTQYF

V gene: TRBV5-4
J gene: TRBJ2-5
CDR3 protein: CASKSGGQETQYF

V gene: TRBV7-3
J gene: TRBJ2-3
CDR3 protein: CASSPGTSGATDTQYF